The source of this T cell receptor (beta chain) is a study of control samples from healthy donors and cancer patients. Germline values: CDR1 LNHDA, CDR2 SQIVND (reference sequence). The CDR3 contains 15 residues. V shed 6 bases and J shed 0 bases, with 12 bases lying between them. Clones were read by immunoSEQ multiplex PCR, and TCRdb kept only the in-frame ones, dropping some. The data show about 12,000 clones, with approximately 87% seen just once and less than 3.5% held by the top ten. The chain has TRBV19 and TRBJ1-5, with D perhaps TRBD1 (5 bases). This TCR came from a male donor with melanoma. Input material: formalin-fixed, paraffin-embedded tissue. CDR3 in amino acids: CASSRDVNSNQPQHF. CDR3 sequence (DNA): TGTGCCAGTAGCAGGGACGTTAATAGCAATCAGCCCCAGCATTTT.